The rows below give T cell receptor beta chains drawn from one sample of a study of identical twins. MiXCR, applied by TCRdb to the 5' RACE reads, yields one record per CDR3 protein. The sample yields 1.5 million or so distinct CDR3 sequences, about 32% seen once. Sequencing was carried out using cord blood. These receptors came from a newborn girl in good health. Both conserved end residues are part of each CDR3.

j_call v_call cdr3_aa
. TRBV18 CASSPAGVYNEQYF
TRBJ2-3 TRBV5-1 CASKRGDADTQYF
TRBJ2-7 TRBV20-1 CSAPSQRILYEQYF
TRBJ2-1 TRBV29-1 CSDRTSGSYNEQFF
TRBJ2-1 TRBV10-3 CAISARDRGSYNEQFF
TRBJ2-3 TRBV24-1 CATSGGAGDTQYF
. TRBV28 CASSFLDRVPEQYF
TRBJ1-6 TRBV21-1 CASSKKTPGPNNSPLHF
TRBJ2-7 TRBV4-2 CASSVRPRLYEQYF
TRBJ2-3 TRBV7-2 CASSYFGQGADAQYF
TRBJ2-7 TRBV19 CASRHRGHLTYEQYF
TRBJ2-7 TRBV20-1 CSARPASEQYF
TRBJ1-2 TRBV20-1 CSARGGSLYGYTF
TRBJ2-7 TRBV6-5 CASSYSSASGSSYEQYF
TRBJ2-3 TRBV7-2 CASPGAGDTQYF
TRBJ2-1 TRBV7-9 CASTPAGGVYEQFF
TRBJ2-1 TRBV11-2 CASSLVQIEYGYNEQFF
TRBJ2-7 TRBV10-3 CAISRTGPYEQYF
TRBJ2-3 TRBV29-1 CSGTQSTDTQYF
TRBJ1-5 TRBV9 CASSDQGAFQPQHF
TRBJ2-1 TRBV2 CASSASQGPFGYNEQFF
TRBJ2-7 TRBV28 CASTAHGLAGGVGSYNEQYF
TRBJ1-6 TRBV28 CASRLGTLSSYNSPLHF